This T cell receptor (beta chain) appears in the sequencing data of a study of STAT3 mutations in large granular lymphocyte leukemia. Study-level information: Canonical activating STAT3 mutations were detected in roughly half of the longitudinally sequenced T-LGLL patients. Approximately 40% of treated T-LGLL patients showed hematologic response to immunosuppression.

Notes on this clone: Antigen: not known.

Average productive template count per sample was around 44,000. Libraries were prepared by immunoSEQ multiplex PCR; TCRdb keeps only in-frame clonotypes and omits some of them. The table has tens of thousands of clones, about 95% seen once. The study, taken as a whole, reports: At least one immunodominant TCR beta clonotype appeared in every T-cell large granular lymphocyte leukemia patient.

CDR1 is MNHEY and CDR2 is SVGAGI in the germline V gene. Trimming took 0 bases from V and 3 from J, leaving 15 bases between them. The CDR3 has 16 residues. The sequence came from a man in his forties with T-cell large granular lymphocyte leukemia. Some clones in this sample may be carry-over from other donors' samples. J is TRBJ2-7 and V is TRBV6-5; no clear D gene. Sequencing used peripheral blood mononuclear cells. The CDR3 nucleotides read TGTGCCAGCAGTTACTCGCGCCTTCAGCTCAACTACGAGCAGTACTTC. Translated: CASSYSRLQLNYEQYF.